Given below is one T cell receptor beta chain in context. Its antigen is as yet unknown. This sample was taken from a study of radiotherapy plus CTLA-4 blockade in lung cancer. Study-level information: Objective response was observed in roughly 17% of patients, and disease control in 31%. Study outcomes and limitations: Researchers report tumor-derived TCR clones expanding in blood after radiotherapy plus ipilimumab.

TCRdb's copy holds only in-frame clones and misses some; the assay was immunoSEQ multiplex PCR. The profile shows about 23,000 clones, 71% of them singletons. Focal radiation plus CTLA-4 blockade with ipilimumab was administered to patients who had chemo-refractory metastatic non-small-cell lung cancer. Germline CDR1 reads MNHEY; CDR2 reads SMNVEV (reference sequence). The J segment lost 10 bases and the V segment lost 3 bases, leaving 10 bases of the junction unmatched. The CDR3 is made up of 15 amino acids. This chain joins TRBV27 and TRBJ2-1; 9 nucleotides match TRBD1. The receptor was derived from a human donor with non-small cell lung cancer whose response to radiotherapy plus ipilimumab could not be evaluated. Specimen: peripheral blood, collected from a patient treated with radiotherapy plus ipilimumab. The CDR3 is CASSFGGTGREEQFF. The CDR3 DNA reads TGTGCCAGCAGTTTTGGTGGGACAGGGAGGGAAGAGCAGTTCTTC.